This TCR beta chain was observed in a study of T cells in tuberculosis. Germline V gene sequence: CDR1 SGDLS, CDR2 YYNGEE. The V and J ends lost 3 bases and 5 bases respectively, with 14 bases between them. This CDR3 is 15 amino acids long. Thawed, overnight-rested PBMC were stained with GMM-loaded CD1B tetramer, viability dye and anti-CD3, then sorted. C32 glucose monomycolate from Rhodococcus equi was loaded onto the CD1B tetramers. Here immunoSEQ multiplex PCR was the method, and the copy in TCRdb shows in-frame clones only, minus some. The table has 50,000 or so clones, 70% to 90% seen once; the top ten hold roughly a fifth.

The sequencing sample was made of CD1b-GMM tetramer-negative cells sorted from PBMCs. This clonotype was sampled from an adult woman with latent tuberculosis. This chain uses TRBV9 with TRBJ1-4; weak D call: TRBD1 (5 bases). CDR3 in DNA: TGTGCCAGCAGCGGTGGGGCAGGAAAGAATGAAAAACTGTTTTTT. Translated: CASSGGAGKNEKLFF.